The 22 T cell receptor beta chains presented below share a single source sample, sequenced in a study of T cell repertoires in cytomegalovirus infection. TCRdb analysed the reads with MiXCR anew, one entry per CDR3 protein. The sample lists 350,000 to 550,000 distinct CDR3 sequences, roughly 31% occurring once. The sequencing sample was made of PBMCs. The origin of the receptors is a human donor in good health (CMV status not recorded). Some clones in this sample may be carry-over from other donors' samples.

In this sample, this clonotype turned up a few times. The V and J genes are TRBV6-5 and TRBJ1-1; D not resolved. The CDR3 is 18 amino acids. Trimming cost V 0 bases and J 1 base, with 18 bases left between them. The V gene's germline CDR1 is MNHEY and CDR2 SVGAGI. This CDR3 reads CASSYSAGPYPSNTEAFF. The DNA for the CDR3 is TGTGCCAGCAGTTACTCGGCAGGTCCTTACCCCTCGAACACTGAAGCTTTCTTT.

A remark on this clonotype: One end of the junction varies from germline; a read error may be responsible. The CDR3 sequence: CPSKGQMNTEAFF. The CDR3 bases are TGTCCCAGTAAGGGGCAAATGAACACTGAAGCTTTCTTT. The chain employs TRBV19 and TRBJ1-1, with D perhaps matching TRBD1 (5 bases). Germline V gives CDR1 LNHDA, CDR2 SQIVND (reference sequence). This CDR3 is built from 13 residues.

This clonotype was detected only a few times. The chain links TRBV7-9 to TRBJ1-1, with a possible D match to TRBD1 (5 bases). Deletions cut 1 base from V and 5 bases from J, with 17 bases between. Germline-derived CDR1 and CDR2 are SEHNR and FQNEAQ (reference sequence). The CDR3 runs 16 residues. The chain's CDR3 is CASSLGVAGEGTEAFF. In nucleotides, the CDR3 is TGTGCCAGCAGCTTAGGGGTTGCGGGGGAAGGGACTGAAGCTTTCTTT.

A note on this clonotype: A read error is possible here, since a much larger clone lies one base away. The CDR3: CASRPRPLEGRAYELYF. The CDR3 bases are TGTGCCAGCAGACCCCGACCGTTGGAGGGGAGGGCCTACGAGCTGTACTTC. V and J are TRBV6-5 and TRBJ2-7; 7 nucleotides align to TRBD2. CDR1 is MNHEY, CDR2 SVGAGI, per germline. The CDR3 is made up of 17 amino acids.

This clonotype has more than one count but fewer than ten. The rearrangement links TRBV20-1 to TRBJ1-1, with 10 bases that match TRBD1. The CDR3 length is 13 residues. The germline V gene encodes CDR1 DFQATT and CDR2 SNEGSKA (reference sequence). The DNA for the CDR3 is TGCAGCCCACGACAGGGGGCGAGCACTGAAGCTTTCTTT. Protein sequence: CSPRQGASTEAFF.

This chain links TRBV28 with TRBJ1-5; D possibly corresponds to TRBD1 (6 bases). Germline V gene sequence: CDR1 MDHEN, CDR2 SYDVKM. Trimming removed 3 bases from V and 7 bases from J, with 13 bases in between. This CDR3 has 14 amino acids. CDR3 coding DNA: TGTGCCAGCAGTTTTGTCGGTGGGGGCCAGCCCCAGCATTTT. Amino acid sequence: CASSFVGGGQPQHF.

Regarding this clonotype: Its ends do not fully match the called genes, so a read error is possible. The rearrangement links TRBV11-2 to TRBJ1-2; 7 positions agree with TRBD1. The germline V gene has CDR1 SGHAT and CDR2 FQNNGV. This CDR3 region has 14 residues. CDR3 region: CTSSLETGSYGYTF. Here the CDR3 DNA reads TGTACCAGCAGCTTAGAGACAGGGAGCTATGGCTACACCTTC.

This rearrangement joins TRBV12-3 or TRBV12-4 to TRBJ2-3; D could derive from TRBD1 or TRBD2 (5 bases each). This CDR3 comprises 14 residues. V was shortened by 4 bases and J by 2 bases, with 10 bases between the two germline ends. As DNA, the CDR3 is TGTGCCAGCAGTTCTACCGGGGCCACAGATACGCAGTATTTT. It translates to CASSSTGATDTQYF.

Only a few counts were recorded for this clonotype. The J gene is TRBJ1-1, the V gene TRBV5-5; no clear D gene. Between the trimmed V and J ends, which lost 4 bases and 8 bases, there was a span of 12 bases. Germline V gene lookup returns CDR1 SGHKS and CDR2 YYEKEE (reference sequence). This CDR3 is built from 12 residues. The CDR3 coding sequence is TGTGCCAGCAGCGCTTCCGCTCTCGAAGCTTTCTTT. Translated, it gives CASSASALEAFF.

V is TRBV7-2 and J is TRBJ2-2; tentatively, D is TRBD2 (5 bases). Trimming pared 6 bases from V and 1 base from J, leaving 15 bases between. This CDR3 comprises 16 residues. Germline V gene data show CDR1 as SGHTA and CDR2 as FQGNSA. The CDR3 bases are TGTGCCAGCAGAACTTTCACGAGCGGGAACACCGGGGAGCTGTTTTTT. Its protein product is CASRTFTSGNTGELFF.

The chain recombines TRBV4-2 with TRBJ2-7, with D tentatively TRBD1 (6 bases). V was pared by 3 bases and J by 7 bases, with 16 bases between. The CDR3 is 14 residues long. CDR1 and CDR2 from the germline V gene are LGHNA and YNFKEQ. This CDR3 reads CASSQPIQGREQYF. The CDR3 bases are TGTGCCAGCAGCCAGCCTATCCAGGGGAGAGAGCAGTACTTC.

This clonotype was detected a few times. The chain carries TRBV12-3 or TRBV12-4 and TRBJ2-2; TRBD1 matches 10 bases. The CDR3 covers 18 residues. Trimming removed 2 bases from V and 1 base from J; junction bases left unmatched: 7. CDR3 DNA sequence: TGTGCCAGCAGTTTACCCCTTGGGACAGGGGAGAACACCGGGGAGCTGTTTTTT. It yields the protein CASSLPLGTGENTGELFF.

The gene calls are TRBV28 and TRBJ2-1, with 7 nucleotides matching TRBD2. The germline CDR1 and CDR2 sequences are MDHEN and SYDVKM. The length of the CDR3 is 16 residues. Unmatched junction bases numbered 12, after V lost 7 bases and J lost 3 bases. Written as DNA, the CDR3 is TGTGCCAGCACCCCTTCAGGGACTACCCTCTACAATGAGCAGTTCTTC. Translated, it gives CASTPSGTTLYNEQFF.

This clonotype was recorded many times. J is TRBJ1-2 and V is TRBV7-6, with 11 bases fitting TRBD1. After removal of 1 base from V and 4 bases from J, the junction contained 2 bases not matched to a gene. Per germline, CDR1 SGHVS and CDR2 FNYEAQ. The CDR3 has 15 residues. The DNA of the CDR3 is TGTGCCAGCAGCTTAGGGACAGGGGGCGGCTATGGCTACACCTTC. This encodes CASSLGTGGGYGYTF.

The rearrangement uses TRBV27 and TRBJ1-6; 10 positions match TRBD1. CDR3 length equals 15 residues. Germline loops: CDR1 MNHEY, CDR2 SMNVEV (reference sequence). Trimming removed 5 bases from V and 8 bases from J; junction bases left unmatched: 6. The CDR3 sequence is CASSHGTGVDSPLHF. CDR3 DNA: TGTGCCAGCAGTCACGGGACAGGGGTTGATTCACCCCTCCACTTT.

The J gene is TRBJ2-5, the V gene TRBV7-2, with TRBD2 matching 8 bases. The CDR3 loop spans 16 amino acids. Germline CDR1 is SGHTA and CDR2 is FQGNSA. J gave up 2 bases and V 0 bases, and 5 bases lay outside the gene matches. The CDR3 here is CASSLARRGAQETQYF. The CDR3 region has the DNA TGTGCCAGCAGCTTAGCGAGGCGGGGGGCACAAGAGACCCAGTACTTC.

Worth noting for this clonotype: The junction does not match germline at one end; this may be a read error. The gene calls are TRBV7-6 and TRBJ2-1; D not certain. This CDR3 has 13 amino acids. The germline V gene has CDR1 SGHVS and CDR2 FNYEAQ. The CDR3 coding sequence is TGTGACAGCAGCTCGGTGGGTCGCAATGAGCAGTTCTTC. It is translated as CDSSSVGRNEQFF.

This clonotype was seen only a few times. Its ends do not fully match the called genes, so a read error is possible. The rearrangement uses TRBV12-5 and TRBJ2-7; 9 bases are shared with TRBD1. This CDR3 contains 12 residues. Per germline, CDR1 LGHNT and CDR2 FRNRAP. CDR3 protein: CASGYGQGTVYF. The DNA of the CDR3 is TGTGCTAGTGGTTACGGACAGGGGACGGTCTATTTC.

As regards this clonotype: Being one base from a much bigger clone, this may be a read error. The rearrangement joins TRBV7-6 to TRBJ1-6; D possibly corresponds to TRBD1 (6 bases). Germline CDR1 is SGHVS and CDR2 is FNYEAQ. There are 15 residues in the CDR3. The CDR3: CASSSHGGGATPLPF. The CDR3 DNA reads as TGTGCCAGCAGCTCCCATGGGGGGGGCGCGACACCCCTCCCCTTT.

The chain links TRBV19 to TRBJ1-6; 7 bases align to TRBD1. The CDR3 totals 17 residues. J lost 5 bases, V lost 5 bases, and 12 bases had no gene match. The germline CDR1 and CDR2 sequences are LNHDA and SQIVND (reference sequence). CDR3 residues: CASSPYLTGPDNSPLHF. In nucleotides, the CDR3 is TGTGCCAGTAGTCCATATCTGACAGGGCCGGATAATTCACCCCTCCACTTT. Complete variable domain (other parts from reference TRBV19 and TRBJ1-6): DGGITQSPKYLFRKEGQNVTLSCEQNLNHDAMYWYRQDPGQGLRLIYYSQIVNDFQKGDIAEGYSVSREKKESFPLTVTSAQKNPTAFYLCASSPYLTGPDNSPLHFGNGTRLTVT.

The chain combines TRBV2 with TRBJ1-2, with D possibly matching TRBD1 (5 bases). There are 16 residues in the CDR3. Per germline, CDR1 SNHLY and CDR2 FYNNEI. The V end lost 7 bases, the J end lost 4 bases, and 22 bases lay between the germline ends. The CDR3 protein is CASKPPLQVALYGYTF. CDR3 nucleotide sequence: TGTGCCAGCAAGCCCCCCCTACAGGTCGCCCTCTATGGCTACACCTTC.

This clonotype was seen a handful of times. V usage is TRBV15 and J usage is TRBJ2-5; 7 bases match TRBD2. The CDR3 has 15 residues. The germline V gene encodes CDR1 LNHNV and CDR2 YYDKDF (reference sequence). V was pared by 0 bases and J by 2 bases, with 3 bases of the junction left unmatched. Written as DNA, the CDR3 is TGTGCCACCAGCAGAGAGGGAGGGTCACAAGAGACCCAGTACTTC. Amino acid sequence: CATSREGGSQETQYF.